The 5 T cell receptor beta chains reported below all come from one sample, sequenced in a study of Graves' ophthalmopathy and Graves' hyperthyroidism. TCR beta CDR3 regions were amplified from RNA transcripts. RT-PCR was first run with HTBI primers, then multiplex PCR in a second round. TCRdb processed the multiplex PCR reads anew with MiXCR; each CDR3 protein has one entry. The top ten hold approximately 9% of the sample, which has approximately 210,000 distinct CDR3 sequences, 25% to 35% seen once. Sequences were obtained from peripheral blood. These receptors originate from a man aged 45 to 65 with Graves' ophthalmopathy.

Ten or more counts support this clonotype. This sequence joins TRBV7-2 and TRBJ2-7; 9 bases are shared with TRBD1. Germline values: CDR1 SGHTA, CDR2 FQGNSA. The CDR3 contains 14 residues. The trim removed 2 bases at V and 5 bases at J, leaving 4 bases unmatched. The CDR3 region has the DNA TGTGCCAGCAGCTTATGGACAGGGGTAAACGAGCAGTACTTC. It is translated as CASSLWTGVNEQYF.

This clonotype appeared once. The V call is TRBV20-1, the J call TRBJ2-2, with 11 bases identical to TRBD2. The length of the CDR3 is 15 residues. CDR1 and CDR2 from the germline V gene are DFQATT and SNEGSKA (reference sequence). V gave up 4 bases and J gave up 4 bases; unmatched junction bases: 5. The CDR3 coding sequence is TGCAGTGCTACTCATAGCGGGAGGGGCACCGGGGAGCTGTTTTTT. It specifies CSATHSGRGTGELFF.

This clonotype was seen ten or more times. The V and J genes are TRBV6-2 or TRBV6-3 and TRBJ1-2, with a tentative D call TRBD1 (6 bases). The CDR3 totals 16 residues. Germline V lookup: CDR1 MNHEY, CDR2 SVGEGT. Trimming pared 4 bases from V and 6 bases from J, leaving 21 bases between. The CDR3 spells CASSFDILTGNDGYTF. As DNA, the CDR3 is TGTGCCAGCAGTTTTGATATCCTAACAGGGAACGATGGCTACACCTTC.

This chain links TRBV6-2 or TRBV6-3 with TRBJ1-5; possibly TRBD1 for D (6 bases). CDR3 size: 16 residues. The V end was cut by 5 bases, the J end by 2 bases, with 16 bases between. Germline loops: CDR1 MNHEY, CDR2 SVGEGT. The CDR3 loop reads CASSSTAYRGNQPQHF. For the CDR3, the DNA is TGTGCCAGCAGTAGCACCGCCTACAGGGGCAATCAGCCCCAGCATTTT.

This clonotype was detected many times. The genes are TRBV14 and TRBJ2-2; a possible D gene is TRBD2 (5 bases). This CDR3 has 15 amino acids. Trimming shortened V by 4 bases and J by 3 bases, and 12 bases separated the two germline ends. In germline, CDR1 is SGHDN, CDR2 FVKESK. CDR3 sequence (DNA): TGTGCCAGCAGCCCCGGACTCCCCGACACCGGGGAGCTGTTTTTT. Translated: CASSPGLPDTGELFF.